Listed below are T cell receptor beta chains from one sample, sequenced in a study of spatial heterogeneity in lung cancer. TCRdb itself ran the 5' RACE reads through MiXCR, one entry per CDR3 protein. There are about 82,000 distinct CDR3 sequences in the sample; around 13% occur only once, and approximately 4.6% lies in the top ten. The source material was PBMCs, sampled at surgery. These receptors were obtained from a male donor with early-stage non-small cell lung cancer. CDR3s include the opening cysteine and the closing phenylalanine or tryptophan. Each record gives: D gene, clone size, V gene, J gene, CDR3 length, CDR3 DNA, CDR3 protein. D genes are given only for firm matches. Rows may omit the clone size; those that give it use once, few, many or a size class.

D: -
size: many
V: TRBV11-1
J: TRBJ1-5
length: 15
DNA: TGTGCCAGCAGCTTAACCGGGCTTGGAGATCAGCCCCAGCATTTT
CDR3: CASSLTGLGDQPQHF

D: -
size: -
V: TRBV24-1
J: TRBJ2-5
length: 14
DNA: TGTGCCACCAGTGATTTGGAAAGGGAAGAGACCCAGTACTTC
CDR3: CATSDLEREETQYF

D: -
size: few
V: TRBV7-2
J: TRBJ2-7
length: 15
DNA: TGTGCCAGCAGCTTAGGCCGCTCAGCTTCCTACGAGCAGTACTTC
CDR3: CASSLGRSASYEQYF

D: -
size: few
V: TRBV2
J: TRBJ2-1
length: 16
DNA: TGTGCCAGCAGCGTCGAGACTAGGGGGGGCAACAATGAGCAGTTCTTC
CDR3: CASSVETRGGNNEQFF

D: -
size: many
V: TRBV12-3/TRBV12-4
J: TRBJ1-1
length: 14
DNA: TGTGCCAGCGGGGACACCCTCTACTTCACTGAAGCTTTCTTT
CDR3: CASGDTLYFTEAFF

D: -
size: -
V: TRBV29-1
J: TRBJ1-1
length: 16
DNA: TGCAGCGTTGAAGGTAGATCCAGGTCCATGAACACTGAAGCTTTCTTT
CDR3: CSVEGRSRSMNTEAFF

D: -
size: many
V: TRBV29-1
J: TRBJ2-3
length: 12
DNA: TGCAGCGCCGAAGGGGGCACAGATACGCAGTATTTT
CDR3: CSAEGGTDTQYF

D: -
size: -
V: TRBV7-3
J: TRBJ2-2
length: 15
DNA: TGTGCCAGCAGATTCGGGACCTCAGGGACCGGGGAGCTGTTTTTT
CDR3: CASRFGTSGTGELFF

D: -
size: few
V: TRBV3-1
J: TRBJ2-7
length: 15
DNA: TGTGCCAGCAGCCCCAGGGACGGGGCACGATACGAGCAGTACTTC
CDR3: CASSPRDGARYEQYF

D: TRBD1
size: -
V: TRBV5-1
J: TRBJ1-3
length: 16
DNA: TGCGCCAGCAGCTTGGAAGGCAGGGGGCAAGGAAACACCATATATTTT
CDR3: CASSLEGRGQGNTIYF

D: -
size: -
V: TRBV3-1
J: TRBJ2-3
length: 13
DNA: TGTGCCAGCAGCCGATTTTCCAGAGATACGCAGTATTTT
CDR3: CASSRFSRDTQYF

D: TRBD1
size: -
V: TRBV2
J: TRBJ2-1
length: 16
DNA: TGTGCCAGCACCCTGGACAGGGCTCGTTCCTACAATGAGCAGTTCTTC
CDR3: CASTLDRARSYNEQFF

D: TRBD2
size: few
V: TRBV5-1
J: TRBJ2-2
length: 16
DNA: TGCGCCAGCAGCCCGACTAGCGGGAGAGAGAGCGGGGAGCTGTTTTTT
CDR3: CASSPTSGRESGELFF

D: TRBD1
size: -
V: TRBV29-1
J: TRBJ1-2
length: 13
DNA: TGCAGCGTGGAGGGGGCGGGCGACTATGGCTACACCTTC
CDR3: CSVEGAGDYGYTF

D: -
size: -
V: TRBV6-2/TRBV6-3
J: TRBJ2-7
length: 14
DNA: TGTGCCAGCAGTTACAGGTCAGCCAGCTACGAGCAGTACTTC
CDR3: CASSYRSASYEQYF

D: -
size: few
V: TRBV11-2
J: TRBJ2-5
length: 12
DNA: TGTGCCAGCAGCCCTTTAGACAGTCCTCAGTACTTC
CDR3: CASSPLDSPQYF

D: TRBD2
size: -
V: TRBV5-1
J: TRBJ2-3
length: 16
DNA: TGCGCCAGCAGCCCGTTAAGCGGGGGGATCACAGATACGCAGTATTTT
CDR3: CASSPLSGGITDTQYF

D: -
size: -
V: TRBV2
J: TRBJ1-1
length: 13
DNA: TGTGCCAGCAGAGTGGGCCCGAACACTGAAGCTTTCTTT
CDR3: CASRVGPNTEAFF

D: TRBD2
size: many
V: TRBV20-1
J: TRBJ2-5
length: 15
DNA: TGCAGTGCTAGTGGGACTAGCGGTAACCAAGAGACCCAGTACTTC
CDR3: CSASGTSGNQETQYF

D: TRBD2
size: few
V: TRBV20-1
J: TRBJ2-7
length: 15
DNA: TGCAGTGCTAGAGATCCCACTAGCGGGAGGTACGAGCAGTACTTC
CDR3: CSARDPTSGRYEQYF

D: TRBD1
size: many
V: TRBV7-9
J: TRBJ2-4
length: 19
DNA: TGTGCCAGCAGCCTAGGTACAGGGGAACCCTTCGCCAAGCCAAACATTCAGTACTTC
CDR3: CASSLGTGEPFAKPNIQYF

D: -
size: -
V: TRBV29-1
J: TRBJ2-1
length: 14
DNA: TGCAGCGTTGAAGGGGTTGGGTCCTACAATGAGCAGTTCTTC
CDR3: CSVEGVGSYNEQFF

D: -
size: many
V: TRBV29-1
J: TRBJ1-2
length: 14
DNA: TGCAGCGTCCATAGGGGAGACAGCTCGAATGGCTACACCTTC
CDR3: CSVHRGDSSNGYTF

D: -
size: -
V: TRBV20-1
J: TRBJ2-3
length: 14
DNA: TGCAGTGCTAGAGCAGGTGGTTTGACAGATACGCAGTATTTT
CDR3: CSARAGGLTDTQYF

D: TRBD1
size: -
V: TRBV5-1
J: TRBJ1-1
length: 16
DNA: TGCGCCAGCAGCTTGGTCCCAGGGGGCGGTGAACGAGAAGCTTTCTTT
CDR3: CASSLVPGGGEREAFF

D: TRBD2
size: few
V: TRBV3-1
J: TRBJ2-3
length: 17
DNA: TGTGCCAGCAGCCTTACCCTAGCGGAATCTAGCACAGATACGCAGTATTTT
CDR3: CASSLTLAESSTDTQYF

D: TRBD1
size: few
V: TRBV2
J: TRBJ2-7
length: 13
DNA: TGTGCCAGCAGTGTGACAGGGGTGGGCGAGCAGTACTTC
CDR3: CASSVTGVGEQYF

D: TRBD2
size: -
V: TRBV19
J: TRBJ2-3
length: 15
DNA: TGTGCCAGTAATAAGCGGGGGGCCGGCACAGATACGCAGTATTTT
CDR3: CASNKRGAGTDTQYF

D: TRBD1
size: few
V: TRBV7-8
J: TRBJ1-2
length: 13
DNA: TGTGCCAGCAGCCCTAGGACAGGTTATGGCTACACCTTC
CDR3: CASSPRTGYGYTF

D: -
size: -
V: TRBV18
J: TRBJ2-5
length: 13
DNA: TGTGCCAGCTCAGCAGGGGCCAGAGAGACCCAGTACTTC
CDR3: CASSAGARETQYF

D: -
size: -
V: TRBV19
J: TRBJ1-4
length: 12
DNA: TGTGCCAGTAGTGCGTCCGATGAAAAACTGTTTTTT
CDR3: CASSASDEKLFF

D: -
size: few
V: TRBV6-5
J: TRBJ2-1
length: 12
DNA: TGTGCCAGCAGTCTCGTCGGGGATGAGCAGTTCTTC
CDR3: CASSLVGDEQFF

D: TRBD1
size: -
V: TRBV5-8
J: TRBJ2-7
length: 12
DNA: TGTGCCAGCAGCTTCGACAGGGACGAGCAGTACTTC
CDR3: CASSFDRDEQYF

D: -
size: many
V: TRBV3-1
J: TRBJ1-3
length: 14
DNA: TGTGCCAGCAGCCCGCCGGAGGCTGGAAACACCATATATTTT
CDR3: CASSPPEAGNTIYF

D: TRBD1
size: few
V: TRBV15
J: TRBJ1-4
length: 15
DNA: TGTGCCACCAGCAGACAGGGGGCTGTAAGTGAAAAACTGTTTTTT
CDR3: CATSRQGAVSEKLFF

D: -
size: few
V: TRBV20-1
J: TRBJ2-1
length: 13
DNA: TGCAGTGCTCCCCACTGGGCCGACAATGAGCAGTTCTTC
CDR3: CSAPHWADNEQFF

D: -
size: few
V: TRBV19
J: TRBJ2-3
length: 13
DNA: TGTGCCAGTAGTCCAGGGGTTAAAGATACGCAGTATTTT
CDR3: CASSPGVKDTQYF

D: TRBD2
size: -
V: TRBV5-1
J: TRBJ2-3
length: 17
DNA: TGCGCCAGCAGCCCCCTCCGGGACTACTCTAGCACAGATACGCAGTATTTT
CDR3: CASSPLRDYSSTDTQYF

D: -
size: few
V: TRBV6-6
J: TRBJ1-1
length: 14
DNA: TGTGCCAGCGTATCAGGGACGGCTTACACTGAAGCTTTCTTT
CDR3: CASVSGTAYTEAFF

D: -
size: -
V: TRBV9
J: TRBJ2-4
length: 16
DNA: TGTGCCAGCAGCGTAGAGGGGGATCTAGCCAAAAACATTCAGTACTTC
CDR3: CASSVEGDLAKNIQYF

D: -
size: few
V: TRBV7-3
J: TRBJ1-1
length: 13
DNA: TGTGCCAGCAGCTTGGGATCGACAGCTGAAGCTTTCTTT
CDR3: CASSLGSTAEAFF

D: -
size: -
V: TRBV20-1
J: TRBJ2-5
length: 15
DNA: TGCAGTGCTGCAGATGCGGGGCTAGAACAAGAGACCCAGTACTTC
CDR3: CSAADAGLEQETQYF